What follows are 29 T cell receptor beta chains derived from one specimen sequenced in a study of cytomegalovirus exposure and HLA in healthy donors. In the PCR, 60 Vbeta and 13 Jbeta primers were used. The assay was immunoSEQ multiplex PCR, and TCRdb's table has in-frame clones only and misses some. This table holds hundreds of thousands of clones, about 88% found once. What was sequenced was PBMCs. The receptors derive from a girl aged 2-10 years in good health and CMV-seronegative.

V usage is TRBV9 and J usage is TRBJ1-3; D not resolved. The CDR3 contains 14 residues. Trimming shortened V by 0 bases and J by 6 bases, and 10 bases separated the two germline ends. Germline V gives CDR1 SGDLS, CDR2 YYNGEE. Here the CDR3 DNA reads TGTGCCAGCAGCGTAGCAGTCGATCCAAACACCATATATTTT. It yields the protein CASSVAVDPNTIYF.

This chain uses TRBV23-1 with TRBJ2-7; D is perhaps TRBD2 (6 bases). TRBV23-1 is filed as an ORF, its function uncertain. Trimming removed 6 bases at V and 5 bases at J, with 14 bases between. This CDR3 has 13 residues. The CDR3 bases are TGCGCCAGCAGCCCCAATCGCGGGAACGAGCAGTACTTC. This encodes CASSPNRGNEQYF.

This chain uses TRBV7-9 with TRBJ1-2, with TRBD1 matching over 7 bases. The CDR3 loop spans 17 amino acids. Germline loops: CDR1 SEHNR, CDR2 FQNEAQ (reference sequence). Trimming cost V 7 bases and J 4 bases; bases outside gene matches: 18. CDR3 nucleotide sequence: TGTGCCAGCACCATCAACCAGGGACAGCTACTTAGCTATGGCTACACCTTC. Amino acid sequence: CASTINQGQLLSYGYTF.

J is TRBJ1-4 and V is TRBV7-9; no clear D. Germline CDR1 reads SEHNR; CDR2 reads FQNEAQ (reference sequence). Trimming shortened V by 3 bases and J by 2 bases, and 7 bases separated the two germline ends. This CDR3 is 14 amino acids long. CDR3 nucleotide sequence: TGTGCCAGCAGCTTTCAGTCTACTAATGAAAAACTGTTTTTT. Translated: CASSFQSTNEKLFF.

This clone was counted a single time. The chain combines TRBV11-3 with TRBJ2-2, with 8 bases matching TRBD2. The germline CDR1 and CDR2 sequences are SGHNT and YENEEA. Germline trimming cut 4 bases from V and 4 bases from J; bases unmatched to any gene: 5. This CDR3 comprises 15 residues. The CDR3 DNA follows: TGTGCCAGCAGCTCAGGGGCGGGAGGCACCGGGGAGCTGTTTTTT. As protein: CASSSGAGGTGELFF.

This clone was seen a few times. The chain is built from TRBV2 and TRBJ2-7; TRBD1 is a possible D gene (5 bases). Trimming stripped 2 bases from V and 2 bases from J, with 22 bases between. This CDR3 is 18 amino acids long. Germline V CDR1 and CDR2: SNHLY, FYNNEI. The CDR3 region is CASSEPPSTGARAYEQYF. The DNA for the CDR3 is TGTGCCAGCAGTGAACCACCCTCGACTGGGGCTCGCGCCTACGAGCAGTACTTC.

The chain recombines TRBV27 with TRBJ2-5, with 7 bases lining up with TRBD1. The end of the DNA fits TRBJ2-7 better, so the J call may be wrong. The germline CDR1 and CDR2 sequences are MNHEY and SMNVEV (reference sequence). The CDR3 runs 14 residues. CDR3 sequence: CASSFSQGAYEQYF. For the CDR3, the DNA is TGTGCCAGCAGTTTTTCTCAGGGGGCCTACGAGCAGTACTTC.

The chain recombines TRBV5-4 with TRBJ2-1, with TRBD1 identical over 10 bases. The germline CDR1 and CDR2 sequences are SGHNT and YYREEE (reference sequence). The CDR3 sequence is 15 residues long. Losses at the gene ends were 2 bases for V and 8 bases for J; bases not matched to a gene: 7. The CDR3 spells CASSFKGQGRHEQFF. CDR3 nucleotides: TGTGCCAGCAGCTTTAAGGGACAGGGGCGCCATGAGCAGTTCTTC.

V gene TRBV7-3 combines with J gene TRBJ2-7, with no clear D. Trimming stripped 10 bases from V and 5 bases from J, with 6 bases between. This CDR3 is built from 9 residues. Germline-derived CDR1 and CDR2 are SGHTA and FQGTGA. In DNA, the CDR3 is TGTGCCACACTCAACGAGCAGTACTTC. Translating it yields CATLNEQYF.

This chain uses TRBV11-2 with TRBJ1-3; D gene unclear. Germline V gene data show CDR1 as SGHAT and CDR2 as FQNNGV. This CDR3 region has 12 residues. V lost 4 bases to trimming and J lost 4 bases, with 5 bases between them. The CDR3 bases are TGTGCCAGCAGCTCGAGAGGAAACACCATATATTTT. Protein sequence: CASSSRGNTIYF.

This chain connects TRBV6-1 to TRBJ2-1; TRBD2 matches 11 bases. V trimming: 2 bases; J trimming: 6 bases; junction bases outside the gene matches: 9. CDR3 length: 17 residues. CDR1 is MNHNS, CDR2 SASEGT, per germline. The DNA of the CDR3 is TGTGCCAGCAGTGAACCAAAACGACTAGCGGGGTTCAATGAGCAGTTCTTC. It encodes CASSEPKRLAGFNEQFF.

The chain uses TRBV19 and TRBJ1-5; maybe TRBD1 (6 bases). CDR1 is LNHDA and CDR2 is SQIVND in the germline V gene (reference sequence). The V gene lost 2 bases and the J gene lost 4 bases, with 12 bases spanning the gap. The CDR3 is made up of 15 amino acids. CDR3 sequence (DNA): TGTGCCAGTAGTATAAGAGGGCAGGGGAATCAGCCCCAGCATTTT. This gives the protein CASSIRGQGNQPQHF.

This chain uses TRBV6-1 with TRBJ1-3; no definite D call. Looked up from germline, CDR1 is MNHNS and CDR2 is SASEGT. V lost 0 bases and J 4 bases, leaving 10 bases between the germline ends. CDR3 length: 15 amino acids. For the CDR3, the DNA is TGTGCCAGCAGTGAAGCCCACTCCTTGGGAAACACCATATATTTT. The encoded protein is CASSEAHSLGNTIYF.

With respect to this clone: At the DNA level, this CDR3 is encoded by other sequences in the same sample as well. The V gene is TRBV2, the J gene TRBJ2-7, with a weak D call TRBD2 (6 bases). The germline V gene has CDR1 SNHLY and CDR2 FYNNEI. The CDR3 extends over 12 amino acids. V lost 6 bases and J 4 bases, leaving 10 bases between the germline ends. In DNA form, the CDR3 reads TGTGCCAGCAGGGGGGGAAGGTACGAGCAGTACTTC. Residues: CASRGGRYEQYF.

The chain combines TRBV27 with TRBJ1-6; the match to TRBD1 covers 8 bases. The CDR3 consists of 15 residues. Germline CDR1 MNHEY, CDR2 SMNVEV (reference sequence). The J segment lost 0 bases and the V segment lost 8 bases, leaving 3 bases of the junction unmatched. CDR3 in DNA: TGTGCCAGCCGGACAGGGAGCTCCTATAATTCACCCCTCCACTTT. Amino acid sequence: CASRTGSSYNSPLHF.

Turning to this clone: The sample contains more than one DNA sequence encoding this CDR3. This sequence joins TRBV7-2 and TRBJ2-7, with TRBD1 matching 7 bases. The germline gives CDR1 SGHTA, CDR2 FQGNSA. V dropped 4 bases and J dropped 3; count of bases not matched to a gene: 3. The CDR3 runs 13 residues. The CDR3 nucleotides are TGTGCCAGCAGCTACCGGGACAGCTACGAGCAGTACTTC. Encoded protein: CASSYRDSYEQYF.

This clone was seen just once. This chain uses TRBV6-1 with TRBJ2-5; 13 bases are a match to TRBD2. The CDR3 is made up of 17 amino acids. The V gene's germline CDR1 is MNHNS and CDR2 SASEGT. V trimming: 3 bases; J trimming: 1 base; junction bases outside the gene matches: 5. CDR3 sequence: CASSDWTSGSAQETQYF. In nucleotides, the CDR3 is TGTGCCAGCAGTGACTGGACTAGCGGGAGTGCCCAAGAGACCCAGTACTTC.

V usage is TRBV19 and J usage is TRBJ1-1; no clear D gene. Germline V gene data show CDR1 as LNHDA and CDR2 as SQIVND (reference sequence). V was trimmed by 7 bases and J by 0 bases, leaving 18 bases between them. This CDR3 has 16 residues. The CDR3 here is CASTAYVGQMNTEAFF. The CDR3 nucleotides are TGTGCCAGTACGGCCTATGTTGGGCAGATGAACACTGAAGCTTTCTTT.

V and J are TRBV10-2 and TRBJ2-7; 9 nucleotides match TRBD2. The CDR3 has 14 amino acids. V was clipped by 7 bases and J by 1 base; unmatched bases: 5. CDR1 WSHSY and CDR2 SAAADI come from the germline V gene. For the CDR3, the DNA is TGCGCCAGCACCGGGACTAGCTCGTCCTACGAGCAGTACTTC. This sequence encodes CASTGTSSSYEQYF.

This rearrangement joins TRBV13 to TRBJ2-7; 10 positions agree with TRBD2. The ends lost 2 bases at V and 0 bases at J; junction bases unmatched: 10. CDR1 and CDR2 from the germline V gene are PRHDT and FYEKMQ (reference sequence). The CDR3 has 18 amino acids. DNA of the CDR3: TGTGCCAGCAGCTTAAGCGCTAGCGGGAGACTGAACTCCTACGAGCAGTACTTC. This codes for CASSLSASGRLNSYEQYF.

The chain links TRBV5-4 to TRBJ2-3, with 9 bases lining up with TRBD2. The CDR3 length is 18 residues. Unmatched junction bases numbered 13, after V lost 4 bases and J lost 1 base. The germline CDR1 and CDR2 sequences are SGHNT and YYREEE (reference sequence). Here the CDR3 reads CASSPLAGGSEGTDTQYF. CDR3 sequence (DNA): TGTGCCAGCAGCCCCCTGGCGGGGGGGTCGGAGGGCACAGATACGCAGTATTTT.

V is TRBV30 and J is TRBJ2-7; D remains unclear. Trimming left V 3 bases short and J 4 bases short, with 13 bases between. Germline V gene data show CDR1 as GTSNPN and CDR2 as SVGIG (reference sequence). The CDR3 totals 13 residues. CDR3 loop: CAWRANNMYEQYF. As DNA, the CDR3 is TGTGCCTGGAGGGCAAACAATATGTACGAGCAGTACTTC.

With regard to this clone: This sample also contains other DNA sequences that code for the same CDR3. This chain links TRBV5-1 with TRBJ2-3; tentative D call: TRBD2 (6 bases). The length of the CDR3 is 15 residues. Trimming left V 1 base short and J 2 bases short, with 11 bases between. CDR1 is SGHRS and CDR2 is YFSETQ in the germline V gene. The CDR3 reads CASSLSGTPTDTQYF. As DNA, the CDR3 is TGCGCCAGCAGCTTGTCTGGGACTCCCACAGATACGCAGTATTTT.

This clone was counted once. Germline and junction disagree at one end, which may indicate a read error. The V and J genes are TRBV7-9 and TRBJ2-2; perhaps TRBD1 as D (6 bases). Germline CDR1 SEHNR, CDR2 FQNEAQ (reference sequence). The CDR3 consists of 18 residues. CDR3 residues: CSSRPDSTDWGHTGELFF. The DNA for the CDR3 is TGTTCCAGCAGACCGGACAGCACAGATTGGGGCCACACCGGGGAGCTGTTTTTT.

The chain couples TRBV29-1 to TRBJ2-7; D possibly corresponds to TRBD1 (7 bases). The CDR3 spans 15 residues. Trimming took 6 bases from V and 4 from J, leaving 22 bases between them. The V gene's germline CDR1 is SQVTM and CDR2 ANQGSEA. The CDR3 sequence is CSVNGGAGGKYEQYF. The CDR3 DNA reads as TGCAGCGTCAACGGCGGGGCAGGGGGGAAATACGAGCAGTACTTC.

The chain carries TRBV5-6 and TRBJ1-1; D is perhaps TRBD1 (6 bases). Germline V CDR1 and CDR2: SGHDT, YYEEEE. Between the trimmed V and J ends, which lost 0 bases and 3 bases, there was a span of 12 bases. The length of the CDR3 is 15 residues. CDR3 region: CASSLASQGYTEAFF. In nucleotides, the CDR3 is TGTGCCAGCAGCTTGGCCTCACAGGGATACACTGAAGCTTTCTTT.

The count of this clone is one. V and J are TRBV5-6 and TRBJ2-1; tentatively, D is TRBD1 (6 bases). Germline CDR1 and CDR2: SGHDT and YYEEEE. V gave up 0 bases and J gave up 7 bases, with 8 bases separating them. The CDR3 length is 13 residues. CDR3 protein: CASSLVRGNEQFF. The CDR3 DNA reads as TGTGCCAGCAGCTTGGTCAGGGGTAATGAGCAGTTCTTC.

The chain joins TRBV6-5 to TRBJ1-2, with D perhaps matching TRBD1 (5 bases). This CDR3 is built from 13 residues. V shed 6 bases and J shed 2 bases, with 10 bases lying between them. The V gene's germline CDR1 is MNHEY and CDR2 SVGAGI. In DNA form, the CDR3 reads TGTGCCAGCAGCTGGGGACTGAACTATGGCTACACCTTC. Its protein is CASSWGLNYGYTF.

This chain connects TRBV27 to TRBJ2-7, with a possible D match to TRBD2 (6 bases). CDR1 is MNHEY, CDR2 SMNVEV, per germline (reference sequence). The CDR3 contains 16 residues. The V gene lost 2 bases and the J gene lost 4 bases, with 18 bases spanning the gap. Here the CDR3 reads CASSLGGTLNFYEQYF. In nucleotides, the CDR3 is TGTGCCAGCAGTTTAGGGGGGACCCTCAATTTTTACGAGCAGTACTTC.